This is a list of T cell receptor beta chains from one sample in a study of T cells in Graves' hyperthyroidism and ophthalmopathy. TCRdb recomputed calls from the multiplex PCR reads with MiXCR, one row per CDR3 protein. The sample consists of about 570,000 distinct CDR3 sequences, approximately 44% of them appearing once. The material sequenced was peripheral blood or thyroid tissue (not recorded which). All receptors come from an adult woman with Graves' disease, either hyperthyroidism or ophthalmopathy (not recorded which). The CDR3 runs from the conserved cysteine through the conserved F or W. The order of the fields is clone size, D gene, V gene, J gene, CDR3 protein, CDR3 DNA. The D gene is left open where the match is weak. Size tells how often a clone was seen (once, few, many) or the class of an expanded clone, and some rows leave it out.

once	TRBD1	TRBV10-3	TRBJ1-1	CAISAGTGGLNTEAFF	TGTGCCATCAGTGCCGGGACAGGGGGCCTGAACACTGAAGCTTTCTTT
NA	TRBD2	TRBV10-3	TRBJ2-7	CAVRSGRNDYEQYF	TGTGCCGTCCGTAGCGGGAGGAATGACTACGAGCAGTACTTC
NA	NA	TRBV25-1	TRBJ2-7	CASSPSGGSPEYF	TGTGCCAGCAGCCCATCCGGAGGGAGTCCGGAGTACTTC
NA	TRBD1	TRBV5-1	TRBJ1-5	CASTGGTNQPQHF	TGCGCCAGTACAGGGGGGACCAATCAGCCCCAGCATTTT
many	NA	TRBV5-6	TRBJ1-5	CASSSTGLSNQPQHF	TGTGCCAGCAGCTCTACAGGGTTGAGCAATCAGCCCCAGCATTTT
NA	NA	TRBV10-3	TRBJ1-6	CAISFGQPNSPLHF	TGTGCCATCAGTTTTGGACAGCCGAATTCACCCCTCCACTTT
NA	NA	TRBV2	TRBJ1-3	CASSEGSLAGAWNTIYF	TGTGCCAGCAGTGAAGGTAGTCTAGCGGGAGCATGGAACACCATATATTTT
few	NA	TRBV20-1	TRBJ1-5	CSASGPDLEPQHF	TGCAGTGCCAGCGGGCCGGACTTGGAGCCCCAGCATTTT
many	TRBD1	TRBV11-2	TRBJ2-2	CASSFRGLVAGELFF	TGTGCCAGCAGCTTTAGGGGGCTGGTGGCCGGGGAGCTGTTTTTT
NA	NA	TRBV7-9	TRBJ1-5	CASSLGGRSQPQHF	TGTGCCAGCAGCTTAGGGGGTAGGAGTCAGCCCCAGCATTTT
NA	TRBD2	TRBV20-1	TRBJ2-5	CSADSLAGGLRETQYF	TGCAGTGCTGATTCGCTAGCGGGAGGACTGAGGGAGACCCAGTACTTC
many	TRBD1	TRBV5-1	TRBJ2-7	CASSVRDRGYEQYF	TGCGCCAGCAGCGTCCGGGACAGGGGTTACGAGCAGTACTTC
many	TRBD1	TRBV2	TRBJ1-2	CASRGPGQGIINGYTF	TGTGCCAGCAGAGGTCCTGGACAGGGGATAATTAATGGCTACACCTTC
many	NA	TRBV18	TRBJ2-7	CASSPFGQTSYEQYF	TGTGCCAGCTCACCATTCGGGCAGACCTCCTACGAGCAGTACTTC
NA	NA	TRBV2	TRBJ1-6	CASNRVGSPLHF	TGTGCCAGCAACAGGGTGGGTTCACCCCTCCACTTT
NA	TRBD1	TRBV9	TRBJ1-1	CASSVGDSHTEAFF	TGTGCCAGCAGCGTAGGGGACAGTCACACTGAAGCTTTCTTT
NA	NA	TRBV12-3/TRBV12-4	TRBJ2-5	CASSLRQIDQETQYF	TGTGCCAGCAGTTTACGACAGATCGACCAAGAGACCCAGTACTTC
few	TRBD1	TRBV29-1	TRBJ2-7	CSFRAGDRGYEQYF	TGCAGCTTCCGGGCAGGGGACAGGGGGTACGAGCAGTACTTC
once	NA	TRBV7-8	TRBJ1-1	CASSPLNNPEAFF	TGTGCCAGCAGCCCCCTTAATAATCCTGAAGCTTTCTTT
NA	NA	TRBV29-1	TRBJ2-1	CSVSGTTSGEQFF	TGCAGCGTGTCCGGGACCACGTCGGGGGAGCAGTTCTTC
many	TRBD2	TRBV20-1	TRBJ2-7	CSARGRSASGSVVQYF	TGCAGTGCTAGAGGCCGGTCTGCTAGCGGGAGTGTAGTGCAGTACTTC
NA	TRBD1	TRBV6-5	TRBJ2-5	CASRDWTGTGETQYF	TGTGCCAGCAGGGACTGGACAGGGACTGGGGAGACCCAGTACTTC
many	NA	TRBV3-1	TRBJ2-2	CASSHPSSRAGELFF	TGTGCCAGCAGCCACCCCTCATCCAGGGCCGGGGAGCTGTTTTTT
few	NA	TRBV10-3	TRBJ1-1	CAIRSLNSEAFF	TGTGCCATCAGGTCTCTAAACTCTGAAGCTTTCTTT
few	TRBD1	TRBV7-2	TRBJ2-5	CASSLAGTGGAKETQYF	TGTGCCAGCAGCTTAGCGGGGACAGGGGGCGCGAAGGAGACCCAGTACTTC
many	NA	TRBV7-8	TRBJ1-3	CASSLAGRQLSGNTIYF	TGTGCCAGCAGCTTGGCGGGCAGGCAGCTCTCTGGAAACACCATATATTTT
many	NA	TRBV20-1	TRBJ2-7	CSARARPGSYEQYF	TGCAGTGCTAGGGCTCGTCCGGGCTCCTACGAGCAGTACTTC
NA	NA	TRBV9	TRBJ2-5	CASSVPGSGREETQYF	TGTGCCAGCTCAGTCCCGGGCTCAGGGCGGGAAGAGACCCAGTACTTC
NA	NA	TRBV6-6	TRBJ1-6	CASRAGTTLLF	TGTGCCAGCAGGGCCGGTACCACCCTCCTCTTT
NA	NA	TRBV5-1	TRBJ2-7	CASSQQGGQSYEQYF	TGCGCCAGCAGCCAACAAGGGGGGCAATCCTACGAGCAGTACTTC
many	NA	TRBV20-1	TRBJ2-3	CSAKRTDTQYF	TGCAGTGCCAAAAGGACAGATACGCAGTATTTT
many	NA	TRBV20-1	TRBJ2-2	CSAGGDTGELFF	TGCAGTGCAGGCGGCGACACCGGGGAGCTGTTTTTT
NA	NA	TRBV4-1	TRBJ2-3	CASSARGGTDTQYF	TGTGCCAGCAGCGCCCGAGGGGGCACAGATACGCAGTATTTT
many	NA	TRBV15	TRBJ1-5	CATSRFIEGGPQHF	TGTGCCACCAGCAGATTTATCGAAGGCGGGCCCCAGCATTTT
NA	NA	TRBV20-1	TRBJ2-7	CSARDHRVYEQYF	TGCAGTGCTAGAGATCACAGGGTGTACGAGCAGTACTTC
few	TRBD1	TRBV10-2	TRBJ1-6	CASFTGGNSPLHF	TGCGCCAGCTTTACAGGGGGCAATTCACCCCTCCACTTT
many	NA	TRBV4-1	TRBJ1-6	CASSQLQGNSPLHF	TGCGCCAGCAGCCAACTACAGGGCAATTCACCCCTCCACTTT
NA	TRBD1	TRBV5-6	TRBJ1-4	CASRQGPGKLFF	TGTGCCAGTAGACAGGGGCCTGGAAAACTGTTTTTT
NA	NA	TRBV20-1	TRBJ2-7	CSAEKEEQYF	TGCAGTGCAGAGAAGGAAGAGCAGTACTTC
NA	TRBD2	TRBV11-2	TRBJ2-1	CASSFGWREWFF	TGTGCCAGCAGCTTTGGGTGGCGGGAGTGGTTCTTC
few	TRBD1	TRBV27	TRBJ2-7	CASSLFPGQGVGEQYF	TGTGCCAGCAGTTTATTCCCGGGACAGGGCGTAGGGGAGCAGTACTTC
NA	NA	TRBV28	TRBJ1-2	CASSLEAVTFRDGYTF	TGTGCCAGCAGTCTCGAAGCCGTGACCTTCAGGGATGGCTACACCTTC
NA	NA	TRBV5-4	TRBJ2-3	CASRRAFTDTQYF	TGTGCCAGCAGACGGGCCTTCACAGATACGCAGTATTTT
NA	NA	TRBV19	TRBJ1-2	CASTPSGTRVYGYTF	TGTGCCAGTACCCCCAGCGGGACAAGAGTCTATGGCTACACCTTC
many	NA	TRBV19	TRBJ2-5	CASSASFETQYF	TGTGCCAGTAGTGCCTCTTTCGAGACCCAGTACTTC
many	NA	TRBV20-1	TRBJ1-2	CSARPVYGYTF	TGCAGTGCTAGGCCGGTCTATGGCTACACCTTC
many	TRBD1	TRBV7-9	TRBJ2-7	CASSPPLTGGIIGEQYF	TGTGCCAGCAGCCCCCCCCTTACAGGGGGTATAATTGGCGAGCAGTACTTC
NA	NA	TRBV10-2	TRBJ2-7	CASSDRTEPLYEQYF	TGCGCCAGCAGTGACCGGACGGAACCCCTATACGAGCAGTACTTC
many	NA	TRBV5-1	TRBJ1-2	CASSLEGDYGYTF	TGCGCCAGCAGCTTGGAGGGAGACTATGGCTACACCTTC
NA	NA	TRBV7-9	TRBJ2-2	CASTPGLRPYEQYFGELFF	NA
few	NA	TRBV10-3	TRBJ2-7	CALGATQNSYEQYF	TGTGCCCTGGGGGCCACACAGAACTCCTACGAGCAGTACTTC
few	NA	TRBV25-1	TRBJ1-2	CASSEYVGGGYTF	TGTGCCAGCAGTGAATACGTTGGGGGTGGCTACACCTTC